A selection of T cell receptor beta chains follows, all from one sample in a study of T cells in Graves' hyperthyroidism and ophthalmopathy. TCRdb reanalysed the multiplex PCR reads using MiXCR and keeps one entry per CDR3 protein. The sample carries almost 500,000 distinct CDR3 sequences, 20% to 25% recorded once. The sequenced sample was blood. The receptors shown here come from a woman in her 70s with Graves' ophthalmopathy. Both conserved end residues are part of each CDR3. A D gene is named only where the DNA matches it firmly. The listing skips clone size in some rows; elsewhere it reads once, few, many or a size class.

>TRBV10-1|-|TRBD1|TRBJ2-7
CASSADRGEQYF
TGCGCCAGCAGTGCGGACAGGGGAGAGCAGTACTTC
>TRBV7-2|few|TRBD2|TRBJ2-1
CASSPRTSGRWANNEQFF
TGTGCCAGCAGCCCTCGGACTAGCGGGAGGTGGGCCAACAATGAGCAGTTCTTC
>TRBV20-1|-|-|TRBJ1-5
CSARGPINQPQHF
TGCAGTGCTAGAGGGCCTATCAATCAGCCCCAGCATTTT
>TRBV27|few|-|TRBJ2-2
CASSFHRGELFF
TGTGCCAGCAGTTTCCATAGGGGGGAGCTGTTTTTT
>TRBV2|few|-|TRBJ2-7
CASREGGIGYEQYF
TGTGCCAGCAGGGAGGGCGGGATCGGGTACGAGCAGTACTTC
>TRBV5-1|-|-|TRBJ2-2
CASSEGRYGELFF
TGCGCCAGCAGCGAGGGGAGGTACGGGGAGCTGTTTTTT
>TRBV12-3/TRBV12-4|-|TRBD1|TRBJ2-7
CASSVQGAGSYEQYF
TGTGCCAGCAGCGTTCAGGGGGCAGGCTCATACGAGCAGTACTTC
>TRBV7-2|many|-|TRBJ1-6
CASSLEGQNLSPLHF
TGTGCCAGCAGCTTAGAGGGACAAAACCTATCACCCCTCCACTTT
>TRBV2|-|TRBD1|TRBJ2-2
CASRQGAGGELFF
TGTGCCAGCAGACAGGGGGCGGGCGGGGAGCTGTTTTTT
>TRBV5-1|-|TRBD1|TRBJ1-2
CASSLGTGAARGYTF
TGCGCCAGCAGCTTGGGGACAGGGGCGGCGAGGGGCTACACCTTC
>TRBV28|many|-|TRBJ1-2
CASSSNYGYTF
TGTGCCAGCAGCTCCAACTATGGCTACACCTTC
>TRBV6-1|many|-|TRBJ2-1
CASSYLPGTYNEQFF
TGTGCCAGCAGTTACTTGCCAGGGACCTACAATGAGCAGTTCTTC
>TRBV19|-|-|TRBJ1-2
CASHWPQQDGYTF
TGTGCCAGTCACTGGCCACAGCAGGATGGCTACACCTTC
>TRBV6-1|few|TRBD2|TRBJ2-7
CASSPQEGGRGYEQYF
TGTGCCAGCAGCCCCCAGGAGGGCGGGAGGGGCTACGAGCAGTACTTC
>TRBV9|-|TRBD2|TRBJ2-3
CASSVGQAGGALTDTQYF
TGTGCCAGCAGCGTAGGGCAAGCGGGAGGGGCACTCACAGATACGCAGTATTTT
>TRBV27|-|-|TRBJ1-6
CASSISQGMNSPLHF
TGTGCCAGCAGTATCAGTCAGGGTATGAATTCACCCCTCCACTTT
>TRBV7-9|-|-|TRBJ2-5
CASGKAVYQETQYF
TGTGCCAGTGGGAAGGCGGTGTACCAAGAGACCCAGTACTTC
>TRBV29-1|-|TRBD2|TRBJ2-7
CSGGYGGGEQYF
TGCAGCGGCGGATATGGGGGGGGCGAGCAGTACTTC
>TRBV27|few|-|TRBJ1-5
CASSLQGWQPQHF
TGTGCCAGCAGCCTCCAGGGTTGGCAGCCCCAGCATTTT
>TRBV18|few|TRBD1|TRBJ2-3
CASSPGRTGVSPDTQYF
TGTGCCAGCTCACCGGGAAGGACAGGAGTGAGCCCAGATACGCAGTATTTT
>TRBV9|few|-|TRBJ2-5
CASSVAFQGDKTQYF
TGTGCCAGCAGCGTAGCCTTCCAGGGCGACAAGACCCAGTACTTC
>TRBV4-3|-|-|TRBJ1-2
CASSLSGSLDYGYTF
TGCGCCAGCAGCCTATCAGGGTCCCTTGACTATGGCTACACCTTC